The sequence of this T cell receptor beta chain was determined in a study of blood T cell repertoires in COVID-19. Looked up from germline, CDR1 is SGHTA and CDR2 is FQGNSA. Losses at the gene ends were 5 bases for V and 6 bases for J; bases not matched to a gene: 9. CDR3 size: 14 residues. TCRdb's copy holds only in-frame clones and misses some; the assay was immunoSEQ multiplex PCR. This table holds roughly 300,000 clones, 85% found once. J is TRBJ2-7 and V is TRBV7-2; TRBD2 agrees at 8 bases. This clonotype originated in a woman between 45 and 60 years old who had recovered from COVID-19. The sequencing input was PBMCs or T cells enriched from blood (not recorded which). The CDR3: CASSTPGLVTEQYF. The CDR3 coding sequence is TGTGCCAGCAGCACCCCGGGACTAGTCACCGAGCAGTACTTC.